Below are 14 T cell receptor beta chains sequenced from a single sample in a study of T-cell memory formation after mild COVID-19. TCRdb processed the 5' RACE reads anew with MiXCR; each CDR3 protein has one entry. The sample lists some 310,000 distinct CDR3 sequences, 20% to 25% occurring once. The sequencing input was PBMCs or a T cell subset sorted from them (not recorded which). The source of these receptors is a man younger than 35 who had mild COVID-19 (a few samples of this study predate the infection). Cell type and time point are not known.

The CDR3 DNA is TGTGCCACCAGAAAAGAGAGCAATCAGCCCCAGCATTTT. Protein sequence: CATRKESNQPQHF. V gene TRBV24-1 combines with J gene TRBJ1-5; D remains ambiguous. V was trimmed by 7 bases and J by 1 base, leaving 7 bases between them. The germline V gene has CDR1 KGHDR and CDR2 SFDVKD. The CDR3 covers 13 residues.

The chain recombines TRBV19 with TRBJ1-2, with 7 bases identical to TRBD1. J was trimmed by 5 bases and V by 7 bases; bases with no gene match: 13. This CDR3 contains 15 residues. Germline loops: CDR1 LNHDA, CDR2 SQIVND (reference sequence). CDR3 coding DNA: TGTGCCAGTACCTCGTCACTTCCAGGGGGGTATGGCTACACCTTC. Translated: CASTSSLPGGYGYTF.

This clonotype has a handful of counts. The chain employs TRBV27 and TRBJ2-7; tentative D call: TRBD1 (6 bases). Germline V gene lookup returns CDR1 MNHEY and CDR2 SMNVEV (reference sequence). Trimming removed 2 bases at V and 0 bases at J, with 17 bases between. The CDR3 sequence is 17 residues long. CDR3 coding DNA: TGTGCCAGCAGTTTAAGCCAGACAGGCACGAGCTCCTACGAGCAGTACTTC. Protein sequence: CASSLSQTGTSSYEQYF.

This chain connects TRBV29-1 to TRBJ2-7; maybe TRBD1 (6 bases). V lost 6 bases, J lost 0 bases, and 12 bases lay in between. Germline V gives CDR1 SQVTM, CDR2 ANQGSEA. This CDR3 has 13 amino acids. CDR3 bases: TGCAGCGTAACGGACAGAGACTCCTACGAGCAGTACGTC. Residues: CSVTDRDSYEQYV.

The chain combines TRBV6-2 or TRBV6-3 with TRBJ2-7, with D perhaps matching TRBD1 (5 bases). The CDR3 loop spans 12 amino acids. V lost 7 bases, J lost 8 bases, and 15 bases lay in between. Germline CDR1 and CDR2: MNHEY and SVGEGT. The CDR3 loop reads CASTDTALKQYF. DNA for the CDR3: TGTGCCAGCACGGACACGGCTTTGAAGCAGTACTTC.

This clonotype was seen a handful of times. The rearrangement uses TRBV6-6 and TRBJ2-7; D is tentatively TRBD1 or TRBD2 (5 bases each). Per the germline V gene, CDR1 is MNHNY and CDR2 is SVGAGI (reference sequence). The CDR3 is 14 amino acids. V dropped 6 bases and J dropped 6 bases, with 18 bases sitting between them. The CDR3 DNA reads as TGTGCCAGCAGACCGGGACCGTCACGTCGCGAGCAGTACGTC. Amino acid sequence: CASRPGPSRREQYV.

This clonotype was observed a few times. The V call is TRBV29-1, the J call TRBJ2-3; no reliable D call. The CDR3 loop spans 12 amino acids. Germline assignment: CDR1 SQVTM and CDR2 ANQGSEA. V lost 4 bases and J lost 5, with 10 bases in between. The CDR3 protein is CSVGRVGDTQYF. The CDR3 nucleotides are TGCAGCGTTGGTAGGGTAGGAGATACGCAGTATTTT.

The sample holds a few counts of this clonotype. This rearrangement joins TRBV5-5 to TRBJ2-3, with D perhaps TRBD1 or TRBD2 (5 bases each). Germline assignment: CDR1 SGHKS and CDR2 YYEKEE (reference sequence). V dropped 2 bases and J dropped 1 base, with 11 bases sitting between them. The CDR3 runs to 15 residues. The DNA for the CDR3 is TGTGCCAGCAGCTTCATGGTGGGGGGCACAGATACGCAGTATTTT. Its protein is CASSFMVGGTDTQYF. Full variable domain (outside the CDR3, taken from reference TRBV5-5 and TRBJ2-3): DAGVTQSPTHLIKTRGQQVTLRCSPISGHKSVSWYQQVLGQGPQFIFQYYEKEERGRGNFPDRFSARQFPNYSSELNVNALLLGDSALYLCASSFMVGGTDTQYFGPGTRLTVL.

The rearrangement links TRBV6-2 or TRBV6-3 to TRBJ1-5, with a tentative D call TRBD1 (5 bases). V lost 4 bases, J lost 7 bases, and 14 bases lay in between. The CDR3 is 14 residues long. CDR1 is MNHEY and CDR2 is SVGEGT in the germline V gene. This CDR3 is CASSSAGRGQPQHF. The CDR3 nucleotides are TGTGCCAGCAGTTCCGCGGGCCGGGGCCAGCCCCAGCATTTT.

The chain uses TRBV29-1 and TRBJ2-7, with 9 bases fitting TRBD1. J was trimmed by 6 bases and V by 7 bases; bases with no gene match: 7. CDR1 is SQVTM and CDR2 is ANQGSEA in the germline V gene. CDR3 length: 12 amino acids. In DNA form, the CDR3 reads TGCAGCGCGACGAAGGGACAGGGCGAGCAGTACGTC. Its translation is CSATKGQGEQYV.

The CDR3 here is CASSPPTGGDEQFF. The CDR3 DNA follows: TGTGCCAGCAGTCCGCCAACAGGGGGGGATGAGCAGTTCTTC. V gene TRBV12-3 or TRBV12-4 combines with J gene TRBJ2-1; a possible D gene is TRBD1 (8 bases). The CDR3 has 14 residues. With 5 bases removed from V and 8 bases from J, the gap between germline ends came to 16 bases.

This chain connects TRBV20-1 to TRBJ2-3, with 15 bases identical to TRBD2. The CDR3 has 18 amino acids. Trimming cost V 5 bases and J 3 bases; bases outside gene matches: 12. The germline CDR1 and CDR2 sequences are DFQATT and SNEGSKA (reference sequence). The CDR3 DNA reads TGCAGTGCTTACGGACTAGCGGGGGGGCCAGGTATGACAGATACGCAGTATTTT. As protein: CSAYGLAGGPGMTDTQYF.

The chain employs TRBV6-2 or TRBV6-3 and TRBJ2-4, with D perhaps TRBD1 (6 bases). The V and J ends lost 2 bases and 6 bases respectively, with 14 bases between them. The CDR3 contains 15 residues. Per germline, CDR1 MNHEY and CDR2 SVGEGT. In DNA form, the CDR3 reads TGTGCCAGCAGTTACGGTGGGACAACGGGAAACATTCAGTACTTC. This sequence encodes CASSYGGTTGNIQYF.

This chain uses TRBV2 with TRBJ2-2; D is uncertain. The CDR3 contains 15 residues. With 0 bases removed from V and 7 bases from J, the gap between germline ends came to 12 bases. The germline gives CDR1 SNHLY, CDR2 FYNNEI. This CDR3 reads CASSEANPSYGELFF. CDR3 nucleotide sequence: TGTGCCAGCAGTGAAGCGAACCCGAGTTACGGGGAGCTGTTTTTT.